Below are 10 T cell receptor beta chains sequenced from a single sample in a study of blood T cell repertoires in COVID-19. Assay used: immunoSEQ multiplex PCR; TCRdb lists only in-frame clones, some missing. The sample lists about 190,000 clones; 75% to 90% were seen once. Sequencing used peripheral blood. The receptor set was obtained from a man aged 30 to 39 with acute or convalescent COVID-19.

The table lists this clone with a few counts. The rearrangement links TRBV5-1 to TRBJ2-1; TRBD1 agrees at 9 bases. Trimming removed 4 bases from V and 6 bases from J; junction bases left unmatched: 8. CDR3 length equals 15 residues. Per the germline V gene, CDR1 is SGHRS and CDR2 is YFSETQ. The chain's CDR3 is CASSPLGTGFNEQFF. The CDR3 DNA follows: TGCGCCAGCAGCCCCTTGGGGACAGGGTTCAATGAGCAGTTCTTC.

V is TRBV5-1 and J is TRBJ2-1, with 11 bases that match TRBD2. This CDR3 has 16 residues. CDR1 SGHRS and CDR2 YFSETQ come from the germline V gene. Losses at the gene ends were 0 bases for V and 4 bases for J; bases not matched to a gene: 3. CDR3 in DNA: TGCGCCAGCAGCTTGGTCGGGACTAGCGGATACAATGAGCAGTTCTTC. Amino acid sequence: CASSLVGTSGYNEQFF.

This chain links TRBV29-1 with TRBJ2-5; 10 bases align to TRBD1. The junction had 8 bases not matched to a gene; V was cut back by 6 bases and J by 4 bases. The germline CDR1 and CDR2 sequences are SQVTM and ANQGSEA. The CDR3 is 14 residues long. The CDR3 loop is CSVSGTGVRETQYF. The CDR3 coding sequence is TGCAGCGTATCCGGGACAGGGGTTCGAGAGACCCAGTACTTC.

This chain uses TRBV5-8 with TRBJ2-7; 7 positions match TRBD1. The CDR3 loop spans 15 amino acids. Germline-derived CDR1 and CDR2 are SGHTS and YDEGEE. With 3 bases clipped from V and 0 bases from J, the junction kept 6 bases outside the gene matches. The CDR3 protein is CASSWGQYRSYEQYF. The CDR3 DNA is TGTGCCAGCAGCTGGGGACAGTACCGCTCCTACGAGCAGTACTTC. The full variable domain, rest sourced from reference TRBV5-8 and TRBJ2-7, is EAGVTQSPTHLIKTRGQQATLRCSPISGHTSVYWYQQALGLGLQFLLWYDEGEERNRGNFPPRFSGRQFPNYSSELNVNALELEDSALYLCASSWGQYRSYEQYFGPGTRLTVT.

This clone was picked up one time. The rearrangement links TRBV29-1 to TRBJ2-2, with 10 nucleotides matching TRBD1. The CDR3 is 15 amino acids. In germline, CDR1 is SQVTM, CDR2 ANQGSEA. The trim removed 4 bases at V and 4 bases at J, leaving 6 bases unmatched. Here the CDR3 DNA reads TGCAGCGTTGGGGTGGGGACAGGGGTCACCGGGGAGCTGTTTTTT. Encoded protein: CSVGVGTGVTGELFF.

Worth noting for this clone: The junction shows a germline mismatch at one end, possibly a read error. The chain couples TRBV7-7 to TRBJ2-7; 9 positions agree with TRBD1. The CDR3 is 16 amino acids. Per germline, CDR1 SSHAT and CDR2 FNYEAQ (reference sequence). The CDR3 here is CASSLVETGGAYEQYF. DNA of the CDR3: TGTGCTAGCAGCTTAGTTGAGACAGGGGGGGCCTACGAGCAGTACTTC. The variable domain in full, completed from reference TRBV7-7 and TRBJ2-7, reads GAGVSQSPRYKVTKRGQDVTLRCDPISSHATLYWYQQALGQGPEFLTYFNYEAQPDKSGLPSDRFSAERPEGSISTLTIQRTEQRDSAMYRCASSLVETGGAYEQYFGPGTRLTVT.

The gene calls are TRBV2 and TRBJ2-3; 9 bases align to TRBD2. The ends lost 8 bases at V and 4 bases at J; junction bases unmatched: 16. Germline CDR1 and CDR2: SNHLY and FYNNEI. The length of the CDR3 is 17 residues. In DNA, the CDR3 is TGTGCCAGCCGGGGGGTCAGGAAGCGGGAGGCGGCAGATACGCAGTATTTT. It codes for CASRGVRKREAADTQYF.

V is TRBV29-1 and J is TRBJ2-4, with D maybe TRBD2 (5 bases). V lost 1 base to trimming and J lost 2 bases, with 12 bases between them. The CDR3 extends over 15 amino acids. Germline CDR1 and CDR2: SQVTM and ANQGSEA. The CDR3 nucleotides are TGCAGCGTTGAAGGAGGGAATGGTCCCAAAAACATTCAGTACTTC. The encoded protein is CSVEGGNGPKNIQYF.

The J gene is TRBJ2-7, the V gene TRBV7-8, with 7 bases that match TRBD2. The CDR3 is 13 amino acids. CDR1 and CDR2 from the germline V gene are SGHVS and FQNEAQ. V was clipped by 2 bases and J by 7 bases; unmatched bases: 5. CDR3 in amino acids: CASSLQTSKEQYF. CDR3 nucleotide sequence: TGTGCCAGCAGCTTACAGACTAGCAAGGAGCAGTACTTC.

CDR3 residues: CASSFYRQKGEKLFF. For the CDR3, the DNA is TGTGCCAGCAGCTTTTACAGACAGAAGGGTGAAAAACTGTTTTTT. The chain couples TRBV11-2 to TRBJ1-4; tentatively, D is TRBD1 (5 bases). This CDR3 has 15 amino acids. V lost 3 bases and J 7 bases, leaving 15 bases between the germline ends. Per the germline V gene, CDR1 is SGHAT and CDR2 is FQNNGV.